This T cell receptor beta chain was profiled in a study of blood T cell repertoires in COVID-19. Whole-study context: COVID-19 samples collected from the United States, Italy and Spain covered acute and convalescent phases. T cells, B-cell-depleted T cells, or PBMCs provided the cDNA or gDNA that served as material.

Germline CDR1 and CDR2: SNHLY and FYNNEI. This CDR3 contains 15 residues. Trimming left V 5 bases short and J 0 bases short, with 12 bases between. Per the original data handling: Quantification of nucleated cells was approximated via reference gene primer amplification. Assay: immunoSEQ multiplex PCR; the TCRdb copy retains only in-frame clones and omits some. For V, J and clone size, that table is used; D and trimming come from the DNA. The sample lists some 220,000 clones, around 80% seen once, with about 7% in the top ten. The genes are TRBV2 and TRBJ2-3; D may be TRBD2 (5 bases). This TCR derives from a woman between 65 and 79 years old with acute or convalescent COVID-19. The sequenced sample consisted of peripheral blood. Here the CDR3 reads CASSYRRDSTDTQYF. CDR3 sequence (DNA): TGTGCCAGCAGTTACCGACGGGATAGCACAGATACGCAGTATTTT.